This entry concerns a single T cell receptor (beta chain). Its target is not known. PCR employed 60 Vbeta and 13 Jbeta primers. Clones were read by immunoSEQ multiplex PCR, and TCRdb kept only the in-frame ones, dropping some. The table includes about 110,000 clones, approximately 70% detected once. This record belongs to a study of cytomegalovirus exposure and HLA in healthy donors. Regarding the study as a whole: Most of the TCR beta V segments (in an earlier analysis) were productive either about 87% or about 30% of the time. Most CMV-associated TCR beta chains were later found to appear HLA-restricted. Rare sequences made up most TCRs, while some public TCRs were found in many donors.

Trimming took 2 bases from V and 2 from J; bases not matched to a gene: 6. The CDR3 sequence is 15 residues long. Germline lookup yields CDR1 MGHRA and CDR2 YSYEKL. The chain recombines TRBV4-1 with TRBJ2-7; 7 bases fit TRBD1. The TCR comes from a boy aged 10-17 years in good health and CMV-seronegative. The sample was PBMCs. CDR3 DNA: TGCGCCAGCAGCCAATCCGGGACAGCAACCTACGAGCAGTACTTC. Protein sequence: CASSQSGTATYEQYF.